This entry describes one T cell receptor beta chain. Its antigen is unknown. This sample is part of a study of T cell responses to AZD1222 COVID-19 vaccine. The wider study: Doses given second, at about 4 or about 12 weeks, were pooled.

Study outcomes and limitations: The donors showed a predominance of white British ancestry and of females, with possible underestimation of clonal diversity.

Repertoires were generated with immunoSEQ multiplex PCR, while TCRdb's copy carries only in-frame clones and drops some. The data hold some 130,000 clones, with 92% observed a single time. This CDR3 has 12 residues. Germline trimming cut 8 bases from V and 2 bases from J; bases unmatched to any gene: 2. The germline gives CDR1 GTSNPN, CDR2 SVGIG (reference sequence). This sequence originates from an adult in good health. The sequenced sample was peripheral blood, obtained on day 0 of AZD1222 vaccination. The rearrangement joins TRBV30 to TRBJ2-7, with 11 positions matching TRBD1. The CDR3 nucleotides are TGTGCCGGGACAGGGGGTACCTACGAGCAGTACTTC. Protein product: CAGTGGTYEQYF.